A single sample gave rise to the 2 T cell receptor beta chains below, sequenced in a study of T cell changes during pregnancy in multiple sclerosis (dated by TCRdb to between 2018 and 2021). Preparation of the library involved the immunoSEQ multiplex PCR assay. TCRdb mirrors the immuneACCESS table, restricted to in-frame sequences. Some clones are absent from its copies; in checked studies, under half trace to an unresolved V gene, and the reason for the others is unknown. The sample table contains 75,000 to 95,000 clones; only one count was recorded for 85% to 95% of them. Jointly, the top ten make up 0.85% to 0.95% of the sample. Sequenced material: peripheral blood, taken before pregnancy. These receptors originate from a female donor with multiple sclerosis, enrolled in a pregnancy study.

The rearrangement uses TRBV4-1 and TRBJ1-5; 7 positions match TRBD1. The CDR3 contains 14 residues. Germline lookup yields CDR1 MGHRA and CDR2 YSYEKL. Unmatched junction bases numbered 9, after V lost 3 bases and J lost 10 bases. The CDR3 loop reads CASSQPGQRRPQHF. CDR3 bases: TGCGCCAGCAGCCAGCCGGGACAGAGAAGACCCCAGCATTTT.

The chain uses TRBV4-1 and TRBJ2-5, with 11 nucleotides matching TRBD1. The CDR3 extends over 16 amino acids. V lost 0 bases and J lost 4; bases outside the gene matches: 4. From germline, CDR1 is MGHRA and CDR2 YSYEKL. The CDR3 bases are TGCGCCAGCAGCCAAGACCCGGGGACAGGGGGAGAGACCCAGTACTTC. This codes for CASSQDPGTGGETQYF.